What follows describes a single T cell receptor beta chain. This sample was included in a study of blood T cell repertoires in COVID-19. Study details: The study drew acute and convalescent COVID-19 samples from the United States, Italy and Spain. Sources were T cells, B-cell-depleted T cells, or PBMCs; the material itself was cDNA or gDNA.

Data came from immunoSEQ multiplex PCR; TCRdb stores just in-frame clones and leaves some out. This table has about 210,000 clones, around 87% appearing once. V was pared by 3 bases and J by 5 bases, with 13 bases between. The CDR3 extends over 14 amino acids. CDR1 is SGHTA, CDR2 FQGNSA, per germline. The receptor comes from a man in his sixties who had recovered from COVID-19. The chain uses TRBV7-2 and TRBJ1-2; possibly TRBD1 for D (6 bases). Sequencing was performed on peripheral blood. The CDR3 sequence: CASSFRQERYGYTF. The CDR3 coding sequence is TGTGCCAGCAGCTTTAGACAGGAGAGGTATGGCTACACCTTC. Full variable domain (outside the CDR3, taken from reference TRBV7-2 and TRBJ1-2): GAGVSQSPSNKVTEKGKDVELRCDPISGHTALYWYRQSLGQGLEFLIYFQGNSAPDKSGLPSDRFSAERTGGSVSTLTIQRTQQEDSAVYLCASSFRQERYGYTFGSGTRLTVV.